This T cell receptor beta chain was profiled in a study of cytomegalovirus exposure and HLA in healthy donors. Study information: Unique TCRs from HLA-typed donors, 75 million to 100 million of them, were held in an early data release.

Likely unrecorded immune exposures existed in these nominally healthy donors. The PCR was carried out with 60 Vbeta primers and 13 Jbeta primers. Here immunoSEQ multiplex PCR was the method, and the copy in TCRdb shows in-frame clones only, minus some. In the table there are 60,000 or so clones, roughly 90% of which are singletons. Overall study findings and caveats: Another analysis was done later, and it associated fewer than 20,000 TCR beta sequences with HLA alleles at 0.05 false discovery rate.

This CDR3 spans 15 amino acids. V dropped 2 bases and J dropped 4; count of bases not matched to a gene: 0. CDR1 SGHVS and CDR2 FQNEAQ come from the germline V gene. Concerning this clone itself: Its antigen is not known.

This receptor was taken from a man aged 25-40 years in good health and CMV-seropositive. The sequenced material came from PBMCs. J is TRBJ2-1 and V is TRBV7-8; 12 bases fit TRBD2. CDR3 coding DNA: TGTGCCAGCAGCTTAACTAGCGGGAGGTACAATGAGCAGTTCTTC. This translates into CASSLTSGRYNEQFF.